The rows below give T cell receptor beta chains drawn from one sample of a study of shared clonotypes between healthy human individuals. Method: immunoSEQ multiplex PCR; TCRdb's copy keeps in-frame clones and lacks some. The data hold around 1,000,000 clones, with roughly 77% observed a single time. The specimen sequenced was memory CD4+ T cells from PBMCs. The receptors originated from a man between 18 and 29 years old in good health. Some clones in this sample may be carry-over from other donors' samples. Each CDR3 is given with its conserved first and last residue. D genes are given only for firm matches. A clone size is listed for some rows: how often the clone was seen (once, few, many), or a class if it is expanded.

d_call	j_call	v_call	clone_size	cdr3_length	cdr3_aa	cdr3_nt
.	TRBJ2-7	TRBV18	.	12	CASSPSTYEQYF	TGTGCCAGCTCACCGAGCACGTACGAGCAGTACTTC
.	TRBJ1-2	TRBV6-1	.	13	CASSELTGFSYTF	TGTGCCAGCAGTGAACTTACAGGGTTTAGCTACACCTTC
TRBD1	TRBJ1-3	TRBV28	.	15	CASSLDRGRWNTIYF	TGTGCCAGCAGTTTAGACAGGGGTCGGTGGAACACCATATATTTT
.	TRBJ2-3	TRBV5-1	.	14	CASSPTRSGDPQYF	TGCGCCAGCAGCCCCACCAGATCGGGGGATCCGCAGTATTTT
.	TRBJ2-5	TRBV4-2	.	14	CASSLQTPKETQYF	TGTGCCAGCAGCCTTCAAACTCCCAAAGAGACCCAGTACTTC
.	TRBJ2-2	TRBV7-2	.	14	CASSQTGNTGELFF	TGTGCCAGCAGCCAAACAGGGAACACCGGGGAGCTGTTTTTT
TRBD2	TRBJ2-5	TRBV5-1	once	15	CASSSIAGGRETQYF	TGCGCCAGCAGCTCCATAGCGGGAGGGAGGGAGACCCAGTACTTC
TRBD2	TRBJ2-3	TRBV5-1	.	14	CASTKRRGVDTQYF	TGCGCCAGCACCAAGCGACGGGGGGTAGATACGCAGTATTTT
.	TRBJ1-1	TRBV4-1	few	14	CASSLGQWGTEAFF	TGCGCCAGCAGCTTGGGACAATGGGGGACTGAAGCTTTCTTT
TRBD1	TRBJ1-2	TRBV7-9	.	17	CASTDRVLTLANYGYTF	TGTGCCAGCACTGACAGGGTCCTTACCTTAGCTAACTATGGCTACACCTTC
.	TRBJ1-4	TRBV11-2	few	15	CASSLDGQGGEKLFF	TGTGCCAGCAGCTTAGATGGGCAGGGAGGGGAAAAACTGTTTTTT
.	TRBJ2-7	TRBV12-2	.	12	CASQTGVHEQYF	TGTGCAAGTCAAACAGGGGTACACGAGCAGTACTTC
.	TRBJ1-4	TRBV28	.	16	CASSSLGGSGTEKLFF	TGTGCCAGCAGTTCCCTGGGGGGTTCCGGTACTGAAAAACTGTTTTTT
TRBD2	TRBJ2-1	TRBV7-3	.	15	CASSLTREEHNEQFF	TGTGCCAGCAGCTTAACTCGGGAGGAGCACAATGAGCAGTTCTTC
.	TRBJ1-4	TRBV30	few	14	CAWGRGGIEKKLFF	TGTGCCTGGGGCAGGGGAGGGATCGAGAAAAAACTGTTTTTT
TRBD2	TRBJ2-2	TRBV30	.	16	CAWSGKSGRGTGELFF	TGTGCCTGGAGCGGAAAAAGCGGGAGGGGCACCGGGGAGCTGTTTTTT
TRBD1	TRBJ2-5	TRBV6-5	.	12	CASRGTEETQYF	TGTGCCAGCAGAGGGACAGAAGAGACCCAGTACTTC
.	TRBJ1-2	TRBV6-6	.	16	CASSYPPDRRGYGYTF	TGTGCCAGCAGTTACCCACCCGACAGGCGAGGGTATGGCTACACCTTC
.	TRBJ1-2	TRBV20-1	few	11	CSARLDYGYTF	TGCAGTGCTAGACTAGACTATGGCTACACCTTC
TRBD2	TRBJ2-3	TRBV28	.	15	CASSQAGRGTDTQYF	TGTGCCAGCAGTCAAGCGGGAAGGGGCACAGATACGCAGTATTTT
TRBD2	TRBJ2-7	TRBV27	.	17	CASSTSASGRGYYEQYF	TGTGCCAGCAGTACGTCCGCTAGCGGGAGAGGGTACTACGAGCAGTACTTC
TRBD2	TRBJ2-3	TRBV4-1	.	19	CASSQEVLGTSGRTDTQYF	TGCGCCAGCAGCCAAGAAGTATTGGGGACTAGCGGGAGAACTGATACGCAGTATTTT
.	TRBJ1-2	TRBV7-9	.	17	CASSSARGGAGYYGYTF	TGTGCCAGCAGCTCCGCCCGCGGCGGGGCCGGCTATTATGGCTACACCTTC
.	TRBJ2-7	TRBV6-6	.	15	CASSAGWDTAYEQYF	TGTGCCAGCAGCGCTGGCTGGGACACTGCCTACGAGCAGTACTTC
TRBD1	TRBJ1-5	TRBV7-2	.	15	CASSSGTGSNQPQHF	TGTGCCAGCAGCTCTGGGACAGGTAGCAATCAGCCCCAGCATTTT
TRBD1	TRBJ2-5	TRBV28	.	16	CASSPLGDRGEETQYF	TGTGCCAGCAGCCCCTTAGGCGACAGGGGGGAAGAGACCCAGTACTTC
TRBD1	TRBJ1-2	TRBV6-6	.	14	CASGVGTGNYGYTF	TGTGCCAGCGGCGTTGGGACAGGCAACTATGGCTACACCTTC
TRBD1	TRBJ1-5	TRBV18	few	16	CASSRDSPYSNQPQHF	TGTGCCAGCTCACGGGACAGTCCCTATAGCAATCAGCCCCAGCATTTT
.	TRBJ1-3	TRBV7-9	.	13	CASSLGAGHTIYF	TGTGCCAGCAGCTTAGGTGCGGGGCACACCATATATTTT
.	TRBJ1-4	TRBV7-3	.	15	CASSYRPGPNEKLFF	TGTGCCAGCAGCTACCGACCGGGCCCCAATGAAAAACTGTTTTTT
.	TRBJ1-5	TRBV23-1	.	14	CASSGQDYNQPQHF	TGCGCCAGCTCAGGACAAGACTACAATCAGCCCCAGCATTTT
TRBD1	TRBJ1-4	TRBV5-1	many	15	CASSLSTGVGEKLFF	TGCGCCAGCAGCTTATCGACAGGGGTGGGTGAAAAACTGTTTTTT
.	TRBJ1-1	TRBV10-1	.	13	CASSDGPNTEAFF	TGCGCCAGCAGTGACGGACCCAACACTGAAGCTTTCTTT
TRBD1	TRBJ2-5	TRBV18	few	13	CASSRGQGETQYF	TGTGCCAGCTCTCGCGGACAGGGTGAGACCCAGTACTTC
TRBD1	TRBJ1-1	TRBV30	few	14	CAWSVLVVDRVSFF	TGTGCCTGGAGTGTACTGGTGGTGGACAGGGTGAGTTTCTTT
.	TRBJ1-1	TRBV7-9	.	14	CASSLNQGNTEAFF	TGTGCCAGCAGCTTGAACCAGGGGAACACTGAAGCTTTCTTT
TRBD2	TRBJ2-7	TRBV6-5	.	15	CASRPLAGGRGEQYF	TGTGCCAGCAGGCCCCTAGCGGGAGGCCGGGGCGAGCAGTACTTC
.	TRBJ1-1	TRBV7-2	few	14	CASSLHLGQLEAFF	TGTGCCAGCAGCCTCCACCTTGGACAGCTTGAAGCTTTCTTT
.	TRBJ2-7	TRBV28	.	12	CASSFLGYEQYF	TGTGCCAGCAGTTTTTTAGGCTACGAGCAGTACTTC
TRBD1	TRBJ1-2	TRBV25-1	.	16	CASRISWEGAGYGYTF	TGTGCCAGCAGGATCTCCTGGGAGGGGGCGGGGTATGGCTACACCTTC
TRBD1	TRBJ2-1	TRBV6-1	.	14	CASRGQGAVNEQFF	TGTGCCAGCAGGGGACAGGGGGCGGTAAATGAGCAGTTCTTC